This T cell receptor (beta chain) was captured in a study of blood T cell repertoires in COVID-19. As originally analysed: Researchers report that nucleated cell counts were estimated from reference gene primer amplification. Using immunoSEQ multiplex PCR, the repertoire was profiled, and TCRdb retains in-frame clones only, with some absent. The V and J calls and the clone size are those of that table, but D and trimming were determined from the DNA. In the table there are 120,000 to 150,000 clones, around four fifths of which are singletons. V lost 6 bases to trimming and J lost 4 bases; unmatched junction nucleotides: 6. The CDR3 consists of 14 residues. The germline CDR1 and CDR2 sequences are MNHEY and SVGAGI.

This receptor was obtained from a human donor in a cohort sampled during active COVID-19. The rearrangement joins TRBV6-5 to TRBJ1-5; 7 bases align to TRBD1. The sample taken for sequencing was peripheral blood. This chain's CDR3 is CASRPGQRNQPQHF. The DNA for the CDR3 is TGTGCCAGCAGACCGGGACAGAGAAATCAGCCCCAGCATTTT.